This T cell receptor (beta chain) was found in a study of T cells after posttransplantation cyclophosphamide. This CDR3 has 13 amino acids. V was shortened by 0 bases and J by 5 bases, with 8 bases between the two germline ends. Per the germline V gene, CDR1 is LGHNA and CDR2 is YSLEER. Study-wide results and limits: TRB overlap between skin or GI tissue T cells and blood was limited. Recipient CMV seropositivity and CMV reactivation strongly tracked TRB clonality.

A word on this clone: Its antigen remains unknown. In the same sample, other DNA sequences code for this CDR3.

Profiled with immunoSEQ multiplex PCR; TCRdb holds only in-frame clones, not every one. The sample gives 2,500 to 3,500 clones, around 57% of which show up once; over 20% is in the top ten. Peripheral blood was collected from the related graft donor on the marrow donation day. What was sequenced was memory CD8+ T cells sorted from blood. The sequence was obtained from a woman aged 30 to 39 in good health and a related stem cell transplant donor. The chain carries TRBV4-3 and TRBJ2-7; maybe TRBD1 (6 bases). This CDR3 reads CASSQDGGNEQYF. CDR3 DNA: TGCGCCAGCAGCCAAGATGGGGGCAACGAGCAGTACTTC.